These T cell receptor beta chains were read from a single sample in a study of blood T cell repertoires in COVID-19. Method: immunoSEQ multiplex PCR; TCRdb's copy keeps in-frame clones and lacks some. The sample holds 80,000 or so clones, roughly 80% seen once. The sample was peripheral blood. These receptors were collected from a woman aged 70-85 years with acute or convalescent COVID-19. Each CDR3 is given with its conserved first and last residue. A D gene is named only where the DNA matches it firmly.

cdr3_aa v_call d_call j_call
CASSLGVGTDTQYF TRBV7-3 - TRBJ2-3
CASSLVGGTVQETQYF TRBV11-2 - TRBJ2-5
CASSFEGGNEQFF TRBV7-2 - TRBJ2-1
CASSEPQGESGYTF TRBV10-1 TRBD1 TRBJ1-2
CASSPRALGRTDTQYF TRBV7-2 - TRBJ2-3
CASTGSNQPQHF TRBV12-3/TRBV12-4 - TRBJ1-5
CASSYRGPPYNEQFF TRBV6-5 TRBD1 TRBJ2-1
CASSIGRAGTSPLHF TRBV19 - TRBJ1-6
CASSQGQLTGNTIYF TRBV4-1 - TRBJ1-3
CASSPPGVNTEAFF TRBV18 - TRBJ1-1
CASSSQGDTEAFF TRBV7-8 TRBD1 TRBJ1-1
CASSFSGTSPYEQYF TRBV5-1 TRBD2 TRBJ2-7
CSVEDYKRGGTSYEQYF TRBV29-1 - TRBJ2-7
CASSQDRTGEKLFF TRBV5-4 TRBD1 TRBJ1-4
CASNTLAGYEQYF TRBV2 - TRBJ2-7
CSAADRGEDYGYTF TRBV29-1 TRBD1 TRBJ1-2
CASSYERRTSYEQYF TRBV6-2/TRBV6-3 - TRBJ2-7
CASSYSTGSGPDTQYF TRBV6-2/TRBV6-3 - TRBJ2-3
CASSSPQGAWTEAFF TRBV7-8 TRBD1 TRBJ1-1
CANSVRQGGQTNEKLFF TRBV7-2 TRBD1 TRBJ1-4
CASSFRQGSSYEQYF TRBV19 TRBD1 TRBJ2-7
CASSLTVYSNQPQHF TRBV7-8 - TRBJ1-5
CASSPTGLEEKLFF TRBV7-9 TRBD1 TRBJ1-4
CASRARSVGSNQPQHF TRBV5-8 - TRBJ1-5
CASRGTGGENTIYF TRBV19 TRBD1 TRBJ1-3
CASSEFGQGSRTDTQYF TRBV6-1 TRBD1 TRBJ2-3
CATSDWDSSGTDTQYF TRBV24-1 TRBD1 TRBJ2-3
CASSLTGRVDEQFF TRBV27 - TRBJ2-1
CASSTDRGDGNTIYF TRBV6-5 TRBD1 TRBJ1-3
CASSLEGQRGHHTQYF TRBV7-2 TRBD2 TRBJ2-3
CASSYGKGAYGYTF TRBV6-2/TRBV6-3 TRBD1 TRBJ1-2
CASSLDVRPENSPLHF TRBV5-4 - TRBJ1-6
CASRPRTDLTDTQYF TRBV3-1/TRBV3-2 - TRBJ2-3
CASSLTGRPPSGNTIYF TRBV19 - TRBJ1-3
CASSQSRRRVEKLFF TRBV16 - TRBJ1-4
CASSWGAEAFF TRBV12-3/TRBV12-4 - TRBJ1-1
CASSFFGQQNTEAFF TRBV5-1 - TRBJ1-1
CASSPASGGWNEQFF TRBV7-3 TRBD2 TRBJ2-1
CASSRSEGAMSYTF TRBV18 TRBD1 TRBJ1-2
CASRVGTGGDEQYF TRBV4-3 TRBD1 TRBJ2-7
CASSLSGPLYMNTEAFF TRBV7-3 - TRBJ1-1
CASSLRTLNTGELFF TRBV5-4 - TRBJ2-2
CSVWPPGTGIYGYTF TRBV29-1 TRBD1 TRBJ1-2
CASSSRQEMNTEAFF TRBV11-3 - TRBJ1-1
CASSAGTGANYGYTF TRBV3-1/TRBV3-2 TRBD1 TRBJ1-2
CATSRGPNQPQHF TRBV15 - TRBJ1-5
CASSSGGQGASGYTF TRBV7-2 TRBD1 TRBJ1-2
CAGLDRDGLGAFF TRBV2 TRBD1 TRBJ1-1
CASSDSWGRKDTQYF TRBV6-4 - TRBJ2-3
CASSVAHYGYTF TRBV9 - TRBJ1-2
CASSVGVQGANYGYTF TRBV9 TRBD1 TRBJ1-2
CASSGAGQDEETQYF TRBV5-1 TRBD1 TRBJ2-5
CASPGTLPLNTEAFF TRBV27 - TRBJ1-1
CAGQEGLGNSPLHF TRBV7-2 - TRBJ1-6
CASSLGSRATYGYTF TRBV13 - TRBJ1-2